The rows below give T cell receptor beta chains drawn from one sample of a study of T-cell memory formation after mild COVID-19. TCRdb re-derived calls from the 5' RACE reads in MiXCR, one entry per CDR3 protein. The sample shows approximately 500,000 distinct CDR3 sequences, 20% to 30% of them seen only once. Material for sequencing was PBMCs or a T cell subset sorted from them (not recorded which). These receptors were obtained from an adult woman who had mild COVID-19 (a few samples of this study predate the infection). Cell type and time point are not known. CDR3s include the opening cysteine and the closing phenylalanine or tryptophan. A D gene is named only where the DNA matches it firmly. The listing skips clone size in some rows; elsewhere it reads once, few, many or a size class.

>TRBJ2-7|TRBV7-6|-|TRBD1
TGTGCCAGCAGCCCGCGGACAGGTGGTGATTACGAGCAGTACTTC
CASSPRTGGDYEQYF
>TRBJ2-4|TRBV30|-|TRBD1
TGTGCCTGGGACAGGGAAGGCATTCAGTACTTC
CAWDREGIQYF
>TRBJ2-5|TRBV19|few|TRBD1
TGTGCCAGTAGTATAGTACAGGGGGAGACCCAGTACTTC
CASSIVQGETQYF
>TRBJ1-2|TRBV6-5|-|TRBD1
TGTGCCACCATGTTATTCCTGGACAGGGGGCAATCCTATGGCTACACCTTC
CATMLFLDRGQSYGYTF
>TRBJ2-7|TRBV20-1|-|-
TGCAGTGCTAGAGTCCGGGCCTACGAGCAGTACTTC
CSARVRAYEQYF
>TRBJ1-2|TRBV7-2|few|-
TGTGCCAGCAGCTCCCAGATGAACTATGGCTACACCTTC
CASSSQMNYGYTF
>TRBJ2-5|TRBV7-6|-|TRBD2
TGTGCCAGCAGCTTAGGCGGGCTAGCGGGGAAAGAGACCCAGTACTTC
CASSLGGLAGKETQYF
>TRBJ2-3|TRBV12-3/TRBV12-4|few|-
TGTGCCAGCAGTCTGCGGCAAACAGATACGCAGTATTTT
CASSLRQTDTQYF
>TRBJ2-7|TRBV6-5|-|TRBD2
TGTGCCAGCAGTTACTGGGGGGGTTCCTACGAGCAGTACTTC
CASSYWGGSYEQYF
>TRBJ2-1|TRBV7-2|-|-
TGTGCCAGCAGCTTAGTTGGACTATTCTCCTACAATGAGCAGTTCTTC
CASSLVGLFSYNEQFF
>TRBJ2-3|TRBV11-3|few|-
TGTGCCAGCAGCCAGATGGGGGTGAACACAGATACGCAGTATTTT
CASSQMGVNTDTQYF
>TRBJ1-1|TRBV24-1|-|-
TGTGCCACCAGTGATGGTTCTGGGGGGAACACTGAAGCTTTCTTT
CATSDGSGGNTEAFF
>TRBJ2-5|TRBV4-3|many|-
TGCGCCAGCAGCCAAGCCCTGGCCGGACCAGGGGCTAAAGAGACCCAGTACTTC
CASSQALAGPGAKETQYF
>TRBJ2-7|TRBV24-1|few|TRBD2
TGTGCCACCAGTGATATAACTAGCGGCGTCGAGCAGTACTTC
CATSDITSGVEQYF
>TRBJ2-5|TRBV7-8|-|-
TGTGCCAGCAGCTTACAGGTGGAGGTCAGGGGACAAGAGACCCAGTACTTC
CASSLQVEVRGQETQYF
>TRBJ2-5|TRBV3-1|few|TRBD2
TGTGCCAGCAGCCAAGGACGGACTAGCGGGTTCTGGGAGACCCAGTACTTC
CASSQGRTSGFWETQYF
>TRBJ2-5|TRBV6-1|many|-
TGTGCCAGCAGTGCCTCGACGGGACAAGAGACCCAGTACTTC
CASSASTGQETQYF
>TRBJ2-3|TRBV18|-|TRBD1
TGTGCCAGCTCCGGACAGGGTGGAAACACAGATACGCAGTATTTT
CASSGQGGNTDTQYF
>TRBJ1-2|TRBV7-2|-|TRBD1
TGTGCCAGCAGCTCCCGGACAGGGCGCCCCTATGGCTACACATTC
CASSSRTGRPYGYTF
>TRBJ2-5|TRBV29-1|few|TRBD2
TGCAGCGTTGAAGATCTTCGGGGGGTTTCGGAGACCCAGTACTTC
CSVEDLRGVSETQYF
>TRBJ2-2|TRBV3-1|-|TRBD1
TGTGCCAGCAGCCAGCGACAGGGGAACGGGGAGCTGTTTTTT
CASSQRQGNGELFF
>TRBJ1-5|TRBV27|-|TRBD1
TGTGCCAGCAGTCCGATACAGGGGGCGATTCAGCCCCAGCATTTT
CASSPIQGAIQPQHF